This TCR beta chain derives from a study of CD8 T cells in Susac syndrome. This clonotype was recorded only once. With 6 bases removed from V and 13 bases from J, the gap between germline ends came to 13 bases. This CDR3 region has 12 residues. Germline CDR1 is SEHNR and CDR2 is FQNEAQ (reference sequence). With random hexamers, roughly 0.45 to 1 ug RNA was reverse transcribed. From the immunoSEQ multiplex PCR reads, TCRdb called clonotypes with MiXCR, one entry per CDR3 protein. The table lists tens of thousands of distinct CDR3 sequences, just over 90% of them singletons. This sequence was found in a human donor with multiple sclerosis. Sequenced input: CD8+ T cells from PBMCs. The rearrangement links TRBV7-9 to TRBJ1-6; D is undetermined. The CDR3 region is CASREQSLPLHF. CDR3 bases: TGTGCCAGCAGGGAACAGTCCCTCCCCCTCCACTTT.